Listed below are T cell receptor beta chains from one sample, sequenced in a study of cytomegalovirus exposure and HLA in healthy donors. The protocol was immunoSEQ multiplex PCR, while the TCRdb copy is restricted to in-frame clones and leaves out a portion. This sample has some 110,000 clones; approximately 89% occur once, and the top ten carry 1.5% to 2%. Input material: PBMCs. Source of these receptors: a man between 18 and 35 years old in good health and CMV-seronegative. Each CDR3 is given with its conserved first and last residue. Fields, in order: clone size, J gene, D gene, V gene, CDR3 DNA, CDR3 protein. D genes are given only for firm matches. The size entry is marked missing in some rows and otherwise reads once, few, many or a size class.

NA | TRBJ2-7 | NA | TRBV5-4 | TGTGCCAGCAGCCCCTCCCCCGGTTCCCACGAGCAGTACTTC | CASSPSPGSHEQYF
few | TRBJ1-5 | TRBD1 | TRBV7-2 | TGTGCCAGCAGCTTAGGGGACAGGGTAGGTCAGCCCCAGCATTTT | CASSLGDRVGQPQHF
once | TRBJ1-2 | NA | TRBV6-6 | TGTGCCAGCAGTTACTCGGAGAGCACCTATGGCTACACCTTC | CASSYSESTYGYTF
few | TRBJ1-6 | NA | TRBV25-1 | TGTGCCAGCAGTGAATTAGCGTATTCACCCCTCCACTTT | CASSELAYSPLHF
NA | TRBJ2-1 | NA | TRBV30 | TGTGCCTGGAGTGGGGGGGGCCCTTGGTTACTTGGTGAGCAGTTCTTC | CAWSGGGPWLLGEQFF
NA | TRBJ2-6 | TRBD1 | TRBV28 | TGTGCCAGCTTTCCGGGACAGGGGGTTTCTGGGGCCAACGTCCTGACTTTC | CASFPGQGVSGANVLTF
NA | TRBJ2-7 | NA | TRBV5-5 | TGTGCCAGCAGCTTGGCTAGGCTAGACGAGCAGTACTTC | CASSLARLDEQYF
NA | TRBJ2-3 | NA | TRBV6-1 | TGTGCCAGCAGACTAAAAGATACGCAGTATTTT | CASRLKDTQYF
NA | TRBJ2-6 | NA | TRBV12-2 | TGTGCAAGTCGCTTAGACCAGGGATCCGGGGCCAACGTCCTGACTTTC | CASRLDQGSGANVLTF
NA | TRBJ2-7 | TRBD2 | TRBV28 | TGTGCCAGCAGTTCCCTCCGAGCGGGAGGGCCCTACGAGCAGTACTTC | CASSSLRAGGPYEQYF
NA | TRBJ2-5 | NA | TRBV28 | TGTGCCAGCACCTGGGGCAGGGGCGGTATTGGGTCCCAGTACTTC | CASTWGRGGIGSQYF
NA | TRBJ2-3 | TRBD2 | TRBV7-2 | TGTGCCAGCACCACTAGCGACACAGATACGCAGTATTTT | CASTTSDTDTQYF
NA | TRBJ2-7 | NA | TRBV30 | TGTGCCTGGAGCGCCGTCCACTCCGGGAGAACCTACGAGCAGTACTTC | CAWSAVHSGRTYEQYF
NA | TRBJ2-3 | NA | TRBV5-6 | TGTGCCAGCAGCGCGGCCCCGACTGCGGCAGATACGCAGTATTTT | CASSAAPTAADTQYF
NA | TRBJ1-6 | NA | TRBV6-5 | TGTGCCAGCAGTTCCCGGGAGAGCTCCTATAATTCACCCCTCCACTTT | CASSSRESSYNSPLHF
NA | TRBJ1-1 | NA | TRBV4-3 | TGCGCCAGCAGCCAAGAAGTGGGTAGGCCGGGGGTCACTGAAGCTTTCTTT | CASSQEVGRPGVTEAFF
NA | TRBJ1-1 | NA | TRBV5-4 | TGTGCCAGCAGCTTATCCCTACTAAACACTGAAGCTTTCTTT | CASSLSLLNTEAFF
NA | TRBJ1-1 | NA | TRBV28 | TGTGCCAGCAGTTTAGGCGGGGACACTGAAGCTTTCTTT | CASSLGGDTEAFF
NA | TRBJ2-6 | NA | TRBV27 | TGTGCCAGCAGTCCCCAAATTTCTGGGGCCAACGTCCTGACTTTC | CASSPQISGANVLTF
once | TRBJ2-1 | TRBD2 | TRBV18 | TGTGCCAGCTCACCCCCTCCCCGACTAGCGGGGGCAAATGAGCAGTTCTTC | CASSPPPRLAGANEQFF
few | TRBJ2-7 | TRBD2 | TRBV11-1 | TGTGCCAGCAGCCCGGCGGGAGCCTACGAGCAGTACTTC | CASSPAGAYEQYF
NA | TRBJ2-7 | TRBD2 | TRBV7-4 | TGTGCCAGCAGCTTGAGAAAAAAGCGGGAGGGCTCGTCCTACGAGCAGTACTTC | CASSLRKKREGSSYEQYF